This is a list of T cell receptor beta chains from one sample in a study of OX40 agonist ivuxolimab in advanced cancers. Here immunoSEQ multiplex PCR was the method, and the copy in TCRdb shows in-frame clones only, minus some. Of roughly 79,000 clones in the sample, about 85% are singletons; the top ten hold around a sixth. The sequences come from CD4+ or CD8+ T cells sorted from blood, collected in a trial of the OX40 agonist ivuxolimab. The receptor set was obtained from an adult with an advanced solid tumor such as melanoma, head and neck, liver or kidney cancer. CDR3s include the opening cysteine and the closing phenylalanine or tryptophan. The D gene is left open where the match is weak. A clone size is listed for some rows: how often the clone was seen (once, few, many), or a class if it is expanded.

J,size,V,D,CDR3,DNA
TRBJ2-5,-,TRBV9,-,CASSVDPGVETQYF,TGTGCCAGCAGCGTAGACCCAGGGGTAGAGACCCAGTACTTC
TRBJ1-5,-,TRBV2,-,CASSLNRVSNQPQHF,TGTGCCAGCAGTCTGAACAGGGTTAGCAATCAGCCCCAGCATTTT
TRBJ2-3,-,TRBV4-1,-,CASSQKSGTLGTDTQYF,TGCGCCAGCAGCCAAAAAAGCGGGACACTCGGCACAGATACGCAGTATTTT
TRBJ2-1,-,TRBV29-1,TRBD2,CSAPGLAGGAHNEQFF,TGCAGCGCACCGGGACTAGCGGGAGGGGCCCACAATGAGCAGTTCTTC
TRBJ2-1,-,TRBV10-3,-,CAIGAVLYNEQFF,TGTGCCATCGGGGCGGTTCTCTACAATGAGCAGTTCTTC
TRBJ1-1,-,TRBV2,TRBD1,CASSLDRVTEAFF,TGTGCCAGCAGTCTGGACAGGGTCACTGAAGCTTTCTTT
TRBJ2-5,few,TRBV7-7,-,CASSSGWETQYF,TGTGCTAGCAGCTCAGGGTGGGAGACCCAGTACTTC
TRBJ2-7,-,TRBV19,-,CASSIFYGPSYEQYF,TGTGCCAGTAGTATATTTTACGGACCCTCCTACGAGCAGTACTTC
TRBJ2-1,-,TRBV7-2,TRBD2,CASSLVGAGVNEQFF,TGTGCCAGCAGCTTAGTCGGTGCGGGAGTCAATGAGCAGTTCTTC
TRBJ2-7,-,TRBV5-1,-,CASSSRGGVSGYEQYF,TGCGCCAGCAGTTCTAGAGGGGGGGTCAGCGGATACGAGCAGTACTTC
TRBJ2-1,-,TRBV6-6,-,CASSYSVYEQFF,TGTGCCAGCAGTTACTCGGTATATGAGCAGTTCTTC
TRBJ2-7,-,TRBV11-2,-,CASSPPRGFSYEQYF,TGTGCCAGCAGCCCCCCCCGGGGGTTCTCCTACGAGCAGTACTTC
TRBJ1-6,-,TRBV2,TRBD1,CASRATGELVNSPLHF,TGTGCCAGCAGGGCGACAGGGGAGTTAGTTAATTCACCCCTCCACTTT
TRBJ2-1,-,TRBV19,TRBD2,CASSLPGLAGVGSYNEQFF,TGTGCCAGTAGTTTACCGGGACTAGCGGGAGTCGGCTCCTACAATGAGCAGTTCTTC
TRBJ1-2,once,TRBV6-6,TRBD1,CASSNRQGNYGYTF,TGTGCCAGCAGTAACCGACAGGGAAACTATGGCTACACCTTC
TRBJ2-1,-,TRBV5-4,TRBD2,CASSTGVAGDAYNEQFF,TGTGCCAGCAGCACTGGGGTAGCGGGAGATGCCTACAATGAGCAGTTCTTC
TRBJ2-2,-,TRBV19,-,CASSTYRVEGTGELFF,TGTGCCAGTAGTACCTACAGGGTTGAGGGCACCGGGGAGCTGTTTTTT
TRBJ1-6,-,TRBV5-1,-,CASSSQDSPLHF,TGCGCCAGCAGCTCACAGGATTCACCCCTCCACTTT
TRBJ2-5,few,TRBV7-7,TRBD1,CASSLAVGQGGETQYF,TGTGCTAGCAGCTTAGCGGTGGGACAGGGAGGCGAGACCCAGTACTTC
TRBJ2-7,once,TRBV9,TRBD2,CASSVLAGFSYEQYF,TGTGCCAGCAGCGTACTAGCGGGCTTCTCCTACGAGCAGTACTTC
TRBJ2-7,-,TRBV20-1,-,CSATSETEQYF,TGCAGTGCTACTAGCGAGACCGAGCAGTACTTC
TRBJ2-7,-,TRBV19,TRBD2,CASSSPREGYEQYF,TGTGCCAGTAGTTCCCCGCGGGAGGGTTACGAGCAGTACTTC
TRBJ2-3,-,TRBV15,-,CATSRGRGMGTDTQYF,TGTGCCACCAGCAGAGGCAGAGGCATGGGGACAGATACGCAGTATTTT